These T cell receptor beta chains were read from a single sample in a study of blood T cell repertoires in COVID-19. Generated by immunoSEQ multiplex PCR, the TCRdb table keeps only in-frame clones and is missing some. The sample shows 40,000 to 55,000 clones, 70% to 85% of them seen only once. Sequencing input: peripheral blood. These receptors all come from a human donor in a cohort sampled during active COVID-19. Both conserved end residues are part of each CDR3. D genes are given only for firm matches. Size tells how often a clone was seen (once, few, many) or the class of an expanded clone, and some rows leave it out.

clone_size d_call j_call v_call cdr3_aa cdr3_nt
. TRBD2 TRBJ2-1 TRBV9 CASSPRLAGGSNEQFF TGTGCCAGCAGCCCTAGACTAGCGGGAGGAAGTAATGAGCAGTTCTTC
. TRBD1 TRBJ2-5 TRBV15 CATERGRGETQYF TGTGCCACCGAGAGGGGGCGCGGGGAGACCCAGTACTTC
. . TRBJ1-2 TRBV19 CASSGQLSNYGYTF TGTGCCAGTAGTGGACAGCTCTCTAACTATGGCTACACCTTC
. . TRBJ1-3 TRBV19 CASSITHSGNTIYF TGTGCCAGTAGTATAACACACTCTGGAAACACCATATATTTT
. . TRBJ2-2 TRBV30 CAWSVPWQVTGELFF TGTGCCTGGAGTGTACCCTGGCAGGTCACCGGGGAGCTGTTTTTT
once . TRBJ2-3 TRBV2 CASSEYTDTQYF TGTGCCAGCAGTGAATACACAGATACGCAGTATTTT
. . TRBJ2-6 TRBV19 CASTRQVYGANVLTF TGTGCCAGTACCAGACAGGTTTACGGGGCCAACGTCCTGACTTTC
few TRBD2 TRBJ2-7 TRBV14 CASSLAVSYEQYF TGTGCCAGCAGTCTAGCGGTCTCCTACGAGCAGTACTTC
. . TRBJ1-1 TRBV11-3 CASKMGGFRTEAFF TGTGCCAGTAAGATGGGGGGGTTCCGCACTGAAGCTTTCTTT
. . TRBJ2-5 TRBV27 CASSPSLAAAQETQYF TGTGCCAGCAGTCCATCCCTAGCCGCGGCGCAAGAGACCCAGTACTTC
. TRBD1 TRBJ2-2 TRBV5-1 CASSLGATGSTGELFF TGCGCCAGCAGCTTGGGTGCGACAGGGAGTACCGGGGAGCTGTTTTTT
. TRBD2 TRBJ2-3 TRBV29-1 CSVAGLAGWDTQYF TGCAGCGTTGCCGGACTAGCGGGGTGGGATACGCAGTATTTT
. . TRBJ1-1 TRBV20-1 CSVWRGTEAFF TGCAGTGTCTGGAGGGGCACTGAAGCTTTCTTT
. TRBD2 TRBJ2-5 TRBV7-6 CASSPGLAGQQETQYF TGTGCCAGCAGCCCGGGACTAGCGGGACAACAAGAGACCCAGTACTTC
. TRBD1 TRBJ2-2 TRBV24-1 CATSGGQGFTGELFF TGTGCCACCAGTGGGGGACAGGGGTTTACCGGGGAGCTGTTTTTT
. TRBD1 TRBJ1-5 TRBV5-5 CASSEQGYSQPQHF TGTGCCAGCAGCGAACAGGGGTACAGTCAGCCCCAGCATTTT
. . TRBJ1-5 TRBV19 CASSGIPNQPQHF TGTGCCAGCTCCGGGATCCCCAATCAGCCCCAGCATTTT
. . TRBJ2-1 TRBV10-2 CASSRDTSYNEQFF TGCGCCAGCAGCCGGGACACTTCCTACAATGAGCAGTTCTTC
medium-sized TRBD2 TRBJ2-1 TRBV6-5 CASSYSAGEVYNEQFF TGTGCCAGCAGTTACTCGGCGGGAGAAGTCTACAATGAGCAGTTCTTC
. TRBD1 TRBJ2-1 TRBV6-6 CATSGQGGIYNEQFF TGTGCCACCTCCGGACAGGGTGGCATATACAATGAGCAGTTCTTC
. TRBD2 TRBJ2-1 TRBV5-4 CASSLSSGAYNEQFF TGTGCCAGCAGCTTGTCTAGCGGGGCCTACAATGAGCAGTTCTTC
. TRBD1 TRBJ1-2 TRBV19 CASSTSTGTGYGYTF TGTGCCAGTAGTACCTCGACAGGGACGGGCTATGGCTACACCTTC
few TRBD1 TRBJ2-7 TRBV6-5 CASSYQPGTGREQYF TGTGCCAGCAGTTACCAGCCTGGGACAGGCCGCGAGCAGTACTTC